Shown below are 30 T cell receptor beta chains from a single sample sequenced in a study of blood T cell repertoires in COVID-19. Profiling relied on immunoSEQ multiplex PCR, and the TCRdb table lists in-frame clones only, not all of them. The data hold about 82,000 clones, with 75% to 85% observed a single time. The specimen sequenced was peripheral blood. The receptors shown here come from a man in his sixties with COVID-19, enrolled during active disease.

The table lists this clone with many counts. This rearrangement joins TRBV7-9 to TRBJ2-4; no clear D. The CDR3 is made up of 12 amino acids. The V gene lost 7 bases and the J gene lost 5 bases, with 9 bases spanning the gap. Germline V gives CDR1 SEHNR, CDR2 FQNEAQ (reference sequence). The CDR3: CASTSFENIQYF. The CDR3 DNA is TGTGCCAGCACTTCGTTTGAAAACATTCAGTACTTC.

The rearrangement joins TRBV18 to TRBJ2-5, with D maybe TRBD2 (6 bases). CDR1 is KGHSH and CDR2 is LQKENI in the germline V gene. The CDR3 has 13 amino acids. V lost 1 base and J lost 5, with 8 bases in between. The CDR3 region is CASSPLSGETQYF. Written as DNA, the CDR3 is TGTGCCAGCTCACCACTTAGCGGTGAGACCCAGTACTTC.

This chain links TRBV19 with TRBJ1-1; 8 nucleotides align to TRBD1. Germline lookup yields CDR1 LNHDA and CDR2 SQIVND (reference sequence). V lost 8 bases and J lost 4; bases outside the gene matches: 3. This CDR3 is 12 amino acids long. CDR3 DNA sequence: TGTGCCAGTGAGACAGGGGCCACTGAAGCTTTCTTT. It translates to CASETGATEAFF. The entire variable domain, with the rest obtained from reference TRBV19 and TRBJ1-1, is as follows: DGGITQSPKYLFRKEGQNVTLSCEQNLNHDAMYWYRQDPGQGLRLIYYSQIVNDFQKGDIAEGYSVSREKKESFPLTVTSAQKNPTAFYLCASETGATEAFFGQGTRLTVV.

CDR3 sequence reads: CASSYFQTSEAFF. The CDR3 DNA follows: TGTGCCAGCAGTTACTTTCAGACATCTGAAGCTTTCTTT. The chain recombines TRBV6-5 with TRBJ1-1; D unresolved. Trimming stripped 1 base from V and 6 bases from J, with 9 bases between. The CDR3 loop spans 13 amino acids. Germline CDR1 is MNHEY and CDR2 is SVGAGI.

The gene calls are TRBV6-5 and TRBJ1-1; D not certain. This CDR3 region has 15 residues. Germline V gives CDR1 MNHEY, CDR2 SVGAGI. Deletions cut 2 bases from V and 4 bases from J, with 14 bases between. This CDR3 is CASSYIGQVGTEAFF. The CDR3 nucleotides are TGTGCCAGCAGTTACATCGGTCAGGTCGGCACTGAAGCTTTCTTT.

J is TRBJ1-1 and V is TRBV25-1; 7 nucleotides align to TRBD1. The germline CDR1 and CDR2 sequences are MGHDK and SYGVNS. J gave up 0 bases and V 4 bases, and 11 bases lay outside the gene matches. This CDR3 region has 17 residues. This CDR3 reads CASSGRETGSLNTEAFF. DNA of the CDR3: TGTGCCAGCAGTGGCCGTGAGACAGGGAGCCTGAACACTGAAGCTTTCTTT.

The V gene is TRBV11-2, the J gene TRBJ2-1; a weak D match, TRBD2 (5 bases). Germline CDR1 is SGHAT and CDR2 is FQNNGV. This CDR3 has 14 residues. V was pared by 4 bases and J by 3 bases, with 10 bases between. CDR3: CASSSLGSYNEQFF. The CDR3 nucleotides are TGTGCCAGCAGCTCCCTAGGGAGCTACAATGAGCAGTTCTTC.

The chain joins TRBV27 to TRBJ2-2; D might be TRBD1 (6 bases). The germline CDR1 and CDR2 sequences are MNHEY and SMNVEV (reference sequence). Between the trimmed V and J ends, which lost 5 bases and 7 bases, there was a span of 17 bases. The length of the CDR3 is 15 residues. In DNA form, the CDR3 reads TGTGCCAGCAGTCCTTACAGGGCTGGAGGCGGGGAGCTGTTTTTT. Protein product: CASSPYRAGGGELFF.

This clone has more than one count but fewer than ten. The V and J genes are TRBV25-1 and TRBJ1-1, with TRBD1 matching 10 bases. This CDR3 comprises 14 residues. Germline-derived CDR1 and CDR2 are MGHDK and SYGVNS. V was clipped by 6 bases and J by 5 bases; unmatched bases: 6. The CDR3 is CASRDRGGLTEAFF. CDR3 nucleotide sequence: TGTGCCAGCAGGGACAGGGGGGGACTAACTGAAGCTTTCTTT. The whole variable domain, filled in from reference TRBV25-1 and TRBJ1-1, reads EADIYQTPRYLVIGTGKKITLECSQTMGHDKMYWYQQDPGMELHLIHYSYGVNSTEKGDLSSESTVSRIRTEHFPLTLESARPSHTSQYLCASRDRGGLTEAFFGQGTRLTVV.

This sequence joins TRBV15 and TRBJ1-4; the match to TRBD1 covers 7 bases. The trim removed 0 bases at V and 3 bases at J, leaving 1 base unmatched. In germline, CDR1 is LNHNV, CDR2 YYDKDF (reference sequence). This CDR3 is built from 15 residues. CDR3 loop: CATSREGQANEKLFF. For the CDR3, the DNA is TGTGCCACCAGCAGAGAAGGACAGGCTAATGAAAAACTGTTTTTT.

The rearrangement links TRBV27 to TRBJ1-1; a possible D gene is TRBD1 (5 bases). Germline values: CDR1 MNHEY, CDR2 SMNVEV (reference sequence). Trimming cost V 4 bases and J 4 bases, with 13 bases left between them. The CDR3 consists of 14 residues. DNA of the CDR3: TGTGCCAGCAGTTATGGGGCGCAGGGCACTGAAGCTTTCTTT. This codes for CASSYGAQGTEAFF.

The chain uses TRBV5-4 and TRBJ2-1, with 10 nucleotides matching TRBD2. CDR1 SGHNT and CDR2 YYREEE come from the germline V gene (reference sequence). V was pared by 4 bases and J by 5 bases, with 6 bases of the junction left unmatched. CDR3 length: 15 amino acids. The CDR3 DNA is TGTGCCAGCAGCCCAAGCGGGGGGGCCAACAATGAGCAGTTCTTC. Protein: CASSPSGGANNEQFF.

CDR3 DNA sequence: TGTGCCAGCAGCTTAAACAGGGGGCGAGAAGCTTTCTTT. It specifies CASSLNRGREAFF. This sequence joins TRBV11-2 and TRBJ1-1; 9 bases align to TRBD1. Germline V gene data show CDR1 as SGHAT and CDR2 as FQNNGV. This CDR3 region has 13 residues. The V and J ends lost 2 bases and 8 bases, in that order; junction bases with no gene match: 3.

The sample holds a few counts of this clone. V and J are TRBV12-3 or TRBV12-4 and TRBJ1-4; D unresolved. The CDR3 is 13 residues long. V lost 7 bases, J lost 8 bases, and 14 bases lay in between. The CDR3 bases are TGTGCCAGCATTGCGCGGGGTGGCGAAAAACTGTTTTTT. This translates into CASIARGGEKLFF.

The CDR3 nucleotides read TGTGCCAGCAGTTACTGGAGGACTTCTAACTATGGCTACACCTTC. Translating it yields CASSYWRTSNYGYTF. The chain has TRBV6-2 or TRBV6-3 and TRBJ1-2; unclear D gene. The CDR3 is 15 amino acids. V was shortened by 1 base and J by 0 bases, with 9 bases between the two germline ends. Germline values: CDR1 MNHEY, CDR2 SVGEGT.

The chain employs TRBV11-3 and TRBJ2-7; 8 bases align to TRBD2. The trim removed 5 bases at V and 0 bases at J, leaving 6 bases unmatched. CDR1 SGHNT and CDR2 YENEEA come from the germline V gene. The CDR3 covers 15 residues. The CDR3 sequence: CASSPGLAYSYEQYF. The CDR3 nucleotides read TGTGCCAGCAGCCCTGGACTAGCCTACTCCTACGAGCAGTACTTC.

The rearrangement joins TRBV6-5 to TRBJ1-6; unclear D gene. Germline V CDR1 and CDR2: MNHEY, SVGAGI. The length of the CDR3 is 11 residues. The V end lost 5 bases, the J end lost 13 bases, and 9 bases lay between the germline ends. The chain's CDR3 is CASSPSRPLHF. CDR3 nucleotides: TGTGCCAGCAGTCCCTCTAGGCCCCTCCACTTT.

This chain joins TRBV7-9 and TRBJ1-2; 11 nucleotides agree with TRBD1. V dropped 5 bases and J dropped 4; count of bases not matched to a gene: 6. The CDR3 runs to 15 residues. The germline V gene has CDR1 SEHNR and CDR2 FQNEAQ (reference sequence). CDR3 amino acids: CASSLGQGAVYGYTF. For the CDR3, the DNA is TGTGCCAGCAGCCTTGGACAGGGGGCAGTCTATGGCTACACCTTC.

The V gene is TRBV4-3, the J gene TRBJ2-1; D perhaps matches TRBD2 (6 bases). CDR1 and CDR2 (germline): LGHNA, YSLEER. With 0 bases removed from V and 12 bases from J, the gap between germline ends came to 12 bases. CDR3 length: 13 residues. The CDR3 DNA reads TGCGCCAGCAGCCAAGATCGGAGGGTTGGGCAGTTCTTC. Its protein product is CASSQDRRVGQFF.

The chain uses TRBV27 and TRBJ1-1, with D unresolved. The CDR3 is made up of 13 amino acids. Germline values: CDR1 MNHEY, CDR2 SMNVEV (reference sequence). V gave up 5 bases and J gave up 0 bases, with 7 bases separating them. The CDR3 DNA reads TGTGCCAGCAGTATTACTGTGAACACTGAAGCTTTCTTT. Residues: CASSITVNTEAFF.

The chain combines TRBV10-3 with TRBJ1-1; D is undetermined. The CDR3 has 14 amino acids. The germline V gene encodes CDR1 ENHRY and CDR2 SYGVKD. Deletions cut 6 bases from V and 0 bases from J, with 11 bases between. The CDR3 sequence is CAIRGDALNTEAFF. CDR3 sequence (DNA): TGTGCCATCAGAGGAGACGCCCTGAACACTGAAGCTTTCTTT.

This clone has just a few counts. The rearrangement joins TRBV9 to TRBJ2-6; 9 bases line up with TRBD2. The junction had 4 bases not matched to a gene; V was cut back by 0 bases and J by 0 bases. CDR3 length: 18 amino acids. The V gene's germline CDR1 is SGDLS and CDR2 YYNGEE. The CDR3 DNA sequence: TGTGCCAGCAGCGTAGGGCTAGCGGGGACCTCTGGGGCCAACGTCCTGACTTTC. The encoded protein is CASSVGLAGTSGANVLTF. Filled out from reference TRBV9 and TRBJ2-6, the complete variable domain reads DSGVTQTPKHLITATGQRVTLRCSPRSGDLSVYWYQQSLDQGLQFLIQYYNGEERAKGNILERFSAQQFPDLHSELNLSSLELGDSALYFCASSVGLAGTSGANVLTFGAGSRLTVL.

This chain connects TRBV18 to TRBJ1-2; no clear D gene. Germline V lookup: CDR1 KGHSH, CDR2 LQKENI. Trimming took off 0 bases at V and 4 bases at J, with 12 bases between the two ends. The CDR3 extends over 15 amino acids. CDR3 region: CASSPPSATIYGYTF. In DNA form, the CDR3 reads TGTGCCAGCTCACCACCGTCAGCGACCATCTATGGCTACACCTTC.

The rearrangement uses TRBV19 and TRBJ2-7, with D tentatively TRBD2 (7 bases). Germline assignment: CDR1 LNHDA and CDR2 SQIVND (reference sequence). The V end was cut by 5 bases, the J end by 4 bases, with 21 bases between. This CDR3 spans 16 amino acids. The CDR3 region is CASSSAGAGVMYEQYF. DNA of the CDR3: TGTGCCAGTAGTTCGGCGGGGGCGGGAGTAATGTACGAGCAGTACTTC.

The chain is built from TRBV5-1 and TRBJ1-4, with a possible D match to TRBD1 (5 bases). The germline V gene has CDR1 SGHRS and CDR2 YFSETQ. The CDR3 is 15 amino acids. V lost 4 bases to trimming and J lost 7 bases, with 17 bases between them. The CDR3 bases are TGCGCCAGCAGCGTTCAGGCCCAGGGCAGTGAAAAACTGTTTTTT. It is translated as CASSVQAQGSEKLFF.

The rearrangement links TRBV10-3 to TRBJ1-6; 8 positions agree with TRBD1. Germline CDR1 reads ENHRY; CDR2 reads SYGVKD. V lost 6 bases and J lost 5; bases outside the gene matches: 3. The CDR3 is made up of 14 amino acids. This CDR3 is CAISRTGNNSPLHF. The CDR3 DNA reads TGTGCCATCAGCAGGACAGGGAATAATTCACCCCTCCACTTT.

The V and J genes are TRBV27 and TRBJ2-2; D might be TRBD2 (6 bases). The CDR3 contains 14 residues. V lost 6 bases, J lost 4 bases, and 12 bases lay in between. Germline CDR1 is MNHEY and CDR2 is SMNVEV (reference sequence). CDR3 residues: CASRTSTATGELFF. CDR3 DNA sequence: TGTGCCAGCAGGACTAGTACTGCCACCGGGGAGCTGTTTTTT.

This clone turned up a few times. The CDR3 loop reads CASSLRGSRLNEQFF. The CDR3 DNA follows: TGTGCCAGCAGCCTAAGGGGGTCAAGGTTGAATGAGCAGTTCTTC. This rearrangement joins TRBV11-3 to TRBJ2-1, with D tentatively TRBD1 (6 bases). The V and J ends lost 5 bases and 7 bases respectively, with 18 bases between them. Germline V gives CDR1 SGHNT, CDR2 YENEEA. The CDR3 extends over 15 amino acids.

This clone was found once. The chain carries TRBV6-1 and TRBJ1-5; no clear D gene. V was trimmed by 3 bases and J by 4 bases, leaving 7 bases between them. Germline V CDR1 and CDR2: MNHNS, SASEGT. The CDR3 covers 13 residues. CDR3: CASSEAGNQPQHF. DNA for the CDR3: TGTGCCAGCAGTGAGGCGGGTAATCAGCCCCAGCATTTT.

This chain joins TRBV7-3 and TRBJ2-1; 7 positions agree with TRBD2. Germline V CDR1 and CDR2: SGHTA, FQGTGA. This CDR3 is built from 18 residues. Trimming at V came to 2 bases and at J to 4 bases, leaving 14 bases not matched to a gene. CDR3 residues: CASSLGGPGSGPYNEQFF. CDR3 nucleotides: TGTGCCAGCAGCTTAGGCGGCCCTGGTAGCGGGCCTTACAATGAGCAGTTCTTC.